The rows below give T cell receptor beta chains drawn from one sample of a study of blood T cell repertoires in COVID-19. The repertoire was sequenced with immunoSEQ multiplex PCR; TCRdb's copy has only in-frame clones and lacks some. This table holds more than 95,000 clones, around nine tenths found once. Sample: peripheral blood. The receptors shown here come from a man in his fifties with acute or convalescent COVID-19. The CDR3 runs from the conserved cysteine through the conserved F or W. The order of the fields is clone size, D gene, J gene, V gene, CDR3 protein, CDR3 DNA. D genes are given only for firm matches. Size is omitted from some rows. Given values are once, few, many or a class for expanded clones.

clone_size: -
d_call: -
j_call: TRBJ2-5
v_call: TRBV10-2
cdr3_aa: CASINREGVGQETQYF
cdr3_nt: TGCGCCAGCATTAACAGGGAAGGGGTGGGCCAAGAGACCCAGTACTTC

clone_size: -
d_call: -
j_call: TRBJ2-1
v_call: TRBV29-1
cdr3_aa: CSVEGTQGSKNYNEQFF
cdr3_nt: TGCAGCGTTGAAGGAACCCAGGGGTCAAAAAATTACAATGAGCAGTTCTTC

clone_size: -
d_call: TRBD2
j_call: TRBJ2-3
v_call: TRBV11-2
cdr3_aa: CASSPGLGTDTQYF
cdr3_nt: TGTGCCAGCAGCCCAGGACTAGGAACAGATACGCAGTATTTT

clone_size: -
d_call: TRBD1
j_call: TRBJ1-2
v_call: TRBV10-3
cdr3_aa: CAISRQEDRGGVYGYTF
cdr3_nt: TGTGCCATCAGCCGGCAAGAGGACAGGGGCGGTGTCTATGGCTACACCTTC

clone_size: -
d_call: -
j_call: TRBJ2-1
v_call: TRBV24-1
cdr3_aa: CATSDFTGLDEQFF
cdr3_nt: TGTGCCACCAGTGATTTTACGGGATTGGATGAGCAGTTCTTC

clone_size: once
d_call: TRBD2
j_call: TRBJ2-1
v_call: TRBV9
cdr3_aa: CASSVSGNSYNEQFF
cdr3_nt: TGTGCCAGCAGCGTAAGCGGGAACTCCTACAATGAGCAGTTCTTC

clone_size: -
d_call: -
j_call: TRBJ2-2
v_call: TRBV11-3
cdr3_aa: CASSLDLGGVGTGELFF
cdr3_nt: TGTGCCAGCAGCTTAGATCTGGGGGGAGTAGGTACCGGGGAGCTGTTTTTT

clone_size: -
d_call: TRBD2
j_call: TRBJ2-1
v_call: TRBV6-5
cdr3_aa: CASSWTSGPYNEQFF
cdr3_nt: TGTGCCAGCAGTTGGACTAGCGGCCCTTACAATGAGCAGTTCTTC

clone_size: -
d_call: -
j_call: TRBJ2-3
v_call: TRBV11-3
cdr3_aa: CASSLALSGSTDTQYF
cdr3_nt: TGTGCCAGCAGCTTAGCTTTGTCGGGAAGCACAGATACGCAGTATTTT

clone_size: -
d_call: -
j_call: TRBJ1-1
v_call: TRBV30
cdr3_aa: CAWSSGVNTEAFF
cdr3_nt: TGTGCCTGGAGCTCCGGGGTAAACACTGAAGCTTTCTTT

clone_size: -
d_call: TRBD1
j_call: TRBJ1-1
v_call: TRBV6-7
cdr3_aa: CASSYWTGENTEAFF
cdr3_nt: TGTGCCAGCAGTTACTGGACAGGGGAGAACACTGAAGCTTTCTTT

clone_size: -
d_call: TRBD2
j_call: TRBJ2-3
v_call: TRBV24-1
cdr3_aa: CATSDSGRGTDTQYF
cdr3_nt: TGTGCCACCAGTGATAGCGGGAGGGGCACAGATACGCAGTATTTT

clone_size: -
d_call: -
j_call: TRBJ2-3
v_call: TRBV30
cdr3_aa: CAWTKEDTDTQYF
cdr3_nt: TGTGCCTGGACCAAGGAGGACACAGATACGCAGTATTTT

clone_size: few
d_call: TRBD2
j_call: TRBJ2-1
v_call: TRBV6-2/TRBV6-3
cdr3_aa: CASSNNKAGYNEQFF
cdr3_nt: TGTGCCAGCAGTAATAATAAAGCGGGGTACAATGAGCAGTTCTTC

clone_size: -
d_call: -
j_call: TRBJ1-2
v_call: TRBV7-9
cdr3_aa: CASSSDSEASFGSYTF
cdr3_nt: TGTGCCAGCAGCTCGGACAGCGAGGCCTCCTTTGGAAGCTACACCTTC

clone_size: -
d_call: -
j_call: TRBJ2-7
v_call: TRBV19
cdr3_aa: CASSIGSGFGYEQYF
cdr3_nt: TGTGCCAGTAGTATAGGCTCGGGTTTTGGTTACGAGCAGTACTTC

clone_size: few
d_call: TRBD1
j_call: TRBJ2-5
v_call: TRBV11-3
cdr3_aa: CASSQQQGALQTQYF
cdr3_nt: TGTGCCAGCAGCCAACAACAGGGGGCTTTACAGACCCAGTACTTC

clone_size: -
d_call: -
j_call: TRBJ2-3
v_call: TRBV4-3
cdr3_aa: CASSQDRNSVGGTQYF
cdr3_nt: TGCGCCAGCAGCCAAGATCGGAATTCGGTTGGAGGTACGCAGTATTTT